The clone carrying this T cell receptor beta chain was counted a few times. Each CDR3 protein is one row after TCRdb ran MiXCR on the 5' RACE reads. The sample includes about 63,000 distinct CDR3 sequences, approximately 15% of them seen just once. These data belong to a study of HIV-infected patients and healthy controls. The material sequenced was CD4+ T cells from blood. The origin of this receptor is a human donor in good health.

CDR3 bases: TGTGCCAGCAGCCCTGACCAGGTCCCTACGCAGTATTTT. This encodes CASSPDQVPTQYF. The genes are TRBV7-9 and TRBJ2-3, with no clear D. The CDR3 has 13 residues. Germline V CDR1 and CDR2: SEHNR, FQNEAQ (reference sequence). Trimming removed 5 bases at V and 8 bases at J, with 14 bases between.